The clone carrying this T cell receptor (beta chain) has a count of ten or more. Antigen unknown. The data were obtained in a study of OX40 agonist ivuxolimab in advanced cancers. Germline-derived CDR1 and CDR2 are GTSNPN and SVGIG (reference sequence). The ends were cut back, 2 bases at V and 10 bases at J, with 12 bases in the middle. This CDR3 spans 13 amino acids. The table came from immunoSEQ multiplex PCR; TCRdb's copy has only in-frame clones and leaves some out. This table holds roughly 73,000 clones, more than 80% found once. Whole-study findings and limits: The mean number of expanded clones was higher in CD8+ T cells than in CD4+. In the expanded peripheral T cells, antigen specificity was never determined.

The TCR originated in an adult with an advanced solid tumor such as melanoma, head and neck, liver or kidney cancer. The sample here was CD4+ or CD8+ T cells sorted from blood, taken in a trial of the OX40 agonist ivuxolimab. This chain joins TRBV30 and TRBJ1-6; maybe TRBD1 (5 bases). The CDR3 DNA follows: TGTGCCTGGAGTTCAAAAGGGACCTCACCCCTCCACTTT. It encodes CAWSSKGTSPLHF.